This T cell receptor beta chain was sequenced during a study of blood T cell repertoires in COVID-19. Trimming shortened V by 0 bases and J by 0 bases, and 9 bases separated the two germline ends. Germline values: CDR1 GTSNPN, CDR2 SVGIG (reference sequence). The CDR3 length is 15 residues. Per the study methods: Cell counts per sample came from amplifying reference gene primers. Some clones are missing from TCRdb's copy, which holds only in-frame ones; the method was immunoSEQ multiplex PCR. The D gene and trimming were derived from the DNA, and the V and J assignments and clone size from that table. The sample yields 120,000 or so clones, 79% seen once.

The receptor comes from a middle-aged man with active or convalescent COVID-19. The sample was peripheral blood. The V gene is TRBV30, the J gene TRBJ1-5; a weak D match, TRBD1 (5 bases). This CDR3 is CAWSVPGNSNQPQHF. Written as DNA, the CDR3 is TGTGCCTGGAGTGTACCAGGGAATAGCAATCAGCCCCAGCATTTT.